The clone carrying this T cell receptor beta chain appeared a few times. The data are from a study of beta chain features in type 1 diabetes. Expressed TCRB transcripts got sequenced, as all isolated RNA was reverse transcribed. Only in-frame clones appear in the TCRdb table, and some are missing; sequencing was by immunoSEQ multiplex PCR. The table lists over 300,000 clones, approximately 8.2% of them singletons, with around 0.44% in the top ten. The CDR3 loop spans 13 amino acids. V gave up 2 bases and J gave up 5 bases, with 9 bases separating them. Germline V gene lookup returns CDR1 MNHNS and CDR2 SASEGT.

The clonotype originates from a young woman in good health. The sample comprised central memory CD4+ T cells from blood. The chain joins TRBV6-1 to TRBJ2-5; D call uncertain. The CDR3 sequence is CASSEYLAETQYF. Here the CDR3 DNA reads TGTGCCAGCAGTGAATACTTGGCGGAGACCCAGTACTTC.